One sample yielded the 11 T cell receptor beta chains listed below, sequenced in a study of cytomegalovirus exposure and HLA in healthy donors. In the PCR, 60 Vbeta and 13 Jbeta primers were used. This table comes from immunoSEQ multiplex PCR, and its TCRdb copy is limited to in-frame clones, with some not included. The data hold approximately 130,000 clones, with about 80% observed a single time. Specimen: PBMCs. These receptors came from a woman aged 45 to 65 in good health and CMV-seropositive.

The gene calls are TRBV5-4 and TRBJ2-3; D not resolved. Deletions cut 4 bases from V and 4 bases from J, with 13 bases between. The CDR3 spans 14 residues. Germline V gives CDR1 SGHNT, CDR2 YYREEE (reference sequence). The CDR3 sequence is CASSRPGPPDTQYF. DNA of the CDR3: TGTGCCAGCAGCCGCCCCGGTCCGCCAGATACGCAGTATTTT. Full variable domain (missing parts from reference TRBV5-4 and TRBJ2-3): ETGVTQSPTHLIKTRGQQVTLRCSSQSGHNTVSWYQQALGQGPQFIFQYYREEENGRGNFPPRFSGLQFPNYSSELNVNALELDDSALYLCASSRPGPPDTQYFGPGTRLTVL.

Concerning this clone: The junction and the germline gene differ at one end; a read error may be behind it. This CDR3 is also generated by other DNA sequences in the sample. Here the CDR3 DNA reads TGCGCCAGCAGTTTGGCAACGATGGATGAGCAGTTCTTC. Residues: CASSLATMDEQFF. This chain connects TRBV27 to TRBJ2-1; D remains unclear. CDR3 length: 13 amino acids. In germline, CDR1 is MNHEY, CDR2 SMNVEV (reference sequence).

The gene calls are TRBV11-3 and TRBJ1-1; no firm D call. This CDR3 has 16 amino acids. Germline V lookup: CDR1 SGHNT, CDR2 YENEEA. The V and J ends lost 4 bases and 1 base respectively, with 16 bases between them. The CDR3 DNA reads TGTGCCAGCAGCTGGAGGCCCTACGGGAGGAACACTGAAGCTTTCTTT. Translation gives CASSWRPYGRNTEAFF.

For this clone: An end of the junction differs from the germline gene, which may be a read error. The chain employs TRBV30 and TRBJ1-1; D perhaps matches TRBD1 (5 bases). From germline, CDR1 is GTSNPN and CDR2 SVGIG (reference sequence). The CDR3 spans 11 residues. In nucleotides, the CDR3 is TGTGCCTGGAGTGTAGGGACTGAAGCTTTCTTC. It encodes CAWSVGTEAFF.

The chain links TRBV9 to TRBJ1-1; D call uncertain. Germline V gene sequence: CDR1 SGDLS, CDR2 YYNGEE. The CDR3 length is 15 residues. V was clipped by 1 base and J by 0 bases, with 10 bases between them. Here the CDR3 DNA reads TGTGCCAGCAGCGTAATACAGACTATGAACACTGAAGCTTTCTTT. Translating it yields CASSVIQTMNTEAFF.

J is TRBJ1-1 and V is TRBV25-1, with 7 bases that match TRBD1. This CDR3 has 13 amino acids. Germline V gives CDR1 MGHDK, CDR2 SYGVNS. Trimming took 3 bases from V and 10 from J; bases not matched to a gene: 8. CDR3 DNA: TGTGCCAGCAGTGAGTACAGGGGCCTGAGAGCTTTCTTT. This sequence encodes CASSEYRGLRAFF.

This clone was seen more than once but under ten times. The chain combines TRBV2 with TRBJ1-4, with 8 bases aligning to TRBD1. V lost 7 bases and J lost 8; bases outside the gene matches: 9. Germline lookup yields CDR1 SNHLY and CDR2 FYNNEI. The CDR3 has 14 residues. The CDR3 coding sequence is TGTGCCAGCACCGGACAGGGTGGTTACGAAAAACTGTTTTTT. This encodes CASTGQGGYEKLFF.

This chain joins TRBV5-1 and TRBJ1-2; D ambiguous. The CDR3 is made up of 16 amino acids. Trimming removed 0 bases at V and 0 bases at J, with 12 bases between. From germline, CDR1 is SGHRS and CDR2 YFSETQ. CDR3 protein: CASSLVTSSSNYGYTF. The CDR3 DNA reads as TGCGCCAGCAGCTTGGTGACTTCCTCCTCTAACTATGGCTACACCTTC.

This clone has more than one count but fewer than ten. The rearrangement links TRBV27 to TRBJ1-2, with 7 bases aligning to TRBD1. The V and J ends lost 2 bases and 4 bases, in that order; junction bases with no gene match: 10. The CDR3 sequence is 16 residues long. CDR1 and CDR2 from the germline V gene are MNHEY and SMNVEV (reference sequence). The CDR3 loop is CASSLVQGLTPYGYTF. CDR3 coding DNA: TGTGCCAGCAGTTTAGTACAGGGGCTCACCCCCTATGGCTACACCTTC.

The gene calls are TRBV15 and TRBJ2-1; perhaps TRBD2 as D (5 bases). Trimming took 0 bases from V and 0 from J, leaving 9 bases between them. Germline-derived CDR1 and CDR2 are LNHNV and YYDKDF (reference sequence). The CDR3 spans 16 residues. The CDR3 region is CATSRDGGSSYNEQFF. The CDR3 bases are TGTGCCACCAGCAGAGATGGTGGGAGCTCCTACAATGAGCAGTTCTTC.

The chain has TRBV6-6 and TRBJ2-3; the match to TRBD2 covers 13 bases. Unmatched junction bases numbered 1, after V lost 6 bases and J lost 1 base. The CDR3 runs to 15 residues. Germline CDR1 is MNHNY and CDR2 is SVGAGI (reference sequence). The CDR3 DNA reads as TGTGCCAGCAGAGGGACTAGCGGGGGCACAGATACGCAGTATTTT. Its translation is CASRGTSGGTDTQYF.